The 15 T cell receptor beta chains reported below all come from one sample, sequenced in a study of OX40 agonist ivuxolimab in advanced cancers. Profiled with immunoSEQ multiplex PCR; TCRdb holds only in-frame clones, not every one. There are 15,000 or so clones in the sample; 70% to 90% occur only once, and around 29% lies in the top ten. The source was CD4+ or CD8+ T cells sorted from blood, collected in a trial of the OX40 agonist ivuxolimab. The source is an adult with an advanced solid tumor such as melanoma, head and neck, liver or kidney cancer.

The chain carries TRBV11-2 and TRBJ2-7; D not certain. The CDR3 has 14 residues. The V end was cut by 2 bases, the J end by 3 bases, with 11 bases between. Germline V gene lookup returns CDR1 SGHAT and CDR2 FQNNGV. CDR3 DNA: TGTGCCAGCAGCTTAACGGGCAGACACTACGAGCAGTACTTC. As protein: CASSLTGRHYEQYF. Full variable domain (rest looked up from reference TRBV11-2 and TRBJ2-7): EAGVAQSPRYKIIEKRQSVAFWCNPISGHATLYWYQQILGQGPKLLIQFQNNGVVDDSQLPKDRFSAERLKGVDSTLKIQPAKLEDSAVYLCASSLTGRHYEQYFGPGTRLTVT.

J is TRBJ2-1 and V is TRBV27; D might be TRBD1 (6 bases). This CDR3 is built from 15 residues. CDR1 MNHEY and CDR2 SMNVEV come from the germline V gene (reference sequence). The V end lost 3 bases, the J end lost 2 bases, and 11 bases lay between the germline ends. CDR3 in amino acids: CASSLEGQTYNEQFF. For the CDR3, the DNA is TGTGCCAGCAGTTTGGAAGGACAGACCTACAATGAGCAGTTCTTC.

J is TRBJ1-2 and V is TRBV19, with no clear D. The CDR3 loop spans 11 amino acids. V lost 2 bases, J lost 14 bases, and 12 bases lay in between. Per the germline V gene, CDR1 is LNHDA and CDR2 is SQIVND (reference sequence). CDR3 bases: TGTGCCAGTAGTATACAGGTCCTGGGGACCTTC. This sequence encodes CASSIQVLGTF. The full variable domain, its missing parts supplied by reference TRBV19 and TRBJ1-2, is DGGITQSPKYLFRKEGQNVTLSCEQNLNHDAMYWYRQDPGQGLRLIYYSQIVNDFQKGDIAEGYSVSREKKESFPLTVTSAQKNPTAFYLCASSIQVLGTFGSGTRLTVV.

This CDR3 is CSVEDLESYEQYF. The CDR3 region has the DNA TGCAGCGTTGAAGATCTGGAATCCTACGAGCAGTACTTC. The rearrangement uses TRBV29-1 and TRBJ2-7; D remains ambiguous. In germline, CDR1 is SQVTM, CDR2 ANQGSEA. V was shortened by 0 bases and J by 1 base, with 7 bases between the two germline ends. The CDR3 is 13 residues long.

This clone has more than one count but fewer than ten. CDR3 DNA: TGTGCCAGCAGCCACAGTCAAGATACCTACAATGAGCAGTTCTTC. It encodes CASSHSQDTYNEQFF. The rearrangement joins TRBV4-2 to TRBJ2-1, with D unclear. V dropped 3 bases and J dropped 2 bases, with 11 bases sitting between them. This CDR3 has 15 amino acids. Germline CDR1 LGHNA, CDR2 YNFKEQ.

This clone was recorded a few times. The V call is TRBV6-5, the J call TRBJ1-2; 8 bases are a match to TRBD1. The CDR3 totals 13 residues. The J segment lost 6 bases and the V segment lost 5 bases, leaving 5 bases of the junction unmatched. The germline V gene encodes CDR1 MNHEY and CDR2 SVGAGI. CDR3 DNA sequence: TGTGCCAGCAGTCAGGACAGGGAGAATGGCTACACCTTC. It is translated as CASSQDRENGYTF.

The chain recombines TRBV12-5 with TRBJ2-1; TRBD1 might be the D (6 bases). Trimming took 1 base from V and 4 from J, leaving 14 bases between them. This CDR3 has 16 amino acids. Germline CDR1 and CDR2: LGHNT and FRNRAP. In DNA, the CDR3 is TGTGCTAGTGGTTTGGGGGGGACAAAGGTTTACAATGAGCAGTTCTTC. It yields the protein CASGLGGTKVYNEQFF.

The V call is TRBV7-9, the J call TRBJ2-7, with TRBD1 matching 7 bases. CDR1 is SEHNR and CDR2 is FQNEAQ in the germline V gene (reference sequence). Unmatched junction bases numbered 5, after V lost 3 bases and J lost 0 bases. CDR3 length: 15 amino acids. The CDR3 sequence: CASSLPGTASYEQYF. CDR3 DNA sequence: TGTGCCAGCAGCTTGCCCGGGACAGCCTCCTACGAGCAGTACTTC.

This clone appeared a single time. V and J are TRBV7-9 and TRBJ2-4, with D unclear. Per germline, CDR1 SEHNR and CDR2 FQNEAQ (reference sequence). The CDR3 contains 13 residues. The CDR3 DNA reads as TGTGCTACCATGGGCTGGGCCAAAAACATTCAGTACTTC. Amino acids: CATMGWAKNIQYF.

This clone has only one observation. J is TRBJ1-6 and V is TRBV27; maybe TRBD1 (6 bases). The CDR3 consists of 12 residues. Trimming shortened V by 6 bases and J by 9 bases, and 9 bases separated the two germline ends. In germline, CDR1 is MNHEY, CDR2 SMNVEV (reference sequence). The CDR3 region is CASRQGSSPLHF. The DNA for the CDR3 is TGTGCCAGCAGACAGGGAAGTTCACCCCTCCACTTT.

CDR3 amino acids: CASSQGGGRSPDTQYF. CDR3 sequence (DNA): TGTGCCAGCAGCCAAGGCGGCGGGAGGTCTCCAGATACGCAGTATTTT. The V call is TRBV4-2, the J call TRBJ2-3, with 8 bases matching TRBD2. With 1 base clipped from V and 4 bases from J, the junction kept 7 bases outside the gene matches. The CDR3 extends over 16 amino acids. Germline V gene sequence: CDR1 LGHNA, CDR2 YNFKEQ.

The chain couples TRBV13 to TRBJ2-1, with TRBD2 matching over 10 bases. After removal of 5 bases from V and 3 bases from J, the junction contained 7 bases not matched to a gene. CDR3 length: 16 residues. Germline V lookup: CDR1 PRHDT, CDR2 FYEKMQ (reference sequence). This CDR3 reads CASSPGLAGVYNEQFF. Here the CDR3 DNA reads TGTGCCAGCAGCCCTGGGCTAGCGGGAGTCTACAATGAGCAGTTCTTC. Variable domain in full (rest from reference TRBV13 and TRBJ2-1): AAGVIQSPRHLIKEKRETATLKCYPIPRHDTVYWYQQGPGQDPQFLISFYEKMQSDKGSIPDRFSAQQFSDYHSELNMSSLELGDSALYFCASSPGLAGVYNEQFFGPGTRLTVL.

This clone has only one observation. This chain uses TRBV4-3 with TRBJ1-5, with 9 bases fitting TRBD1. The CDR3 is 14 amino acids. V was clipped by 4 bases and J by 3 bases; unmatched bases: 1. Germline-derived CDR1 and CDR2 are LGHNA and YSLEER. The CDR3 nucleotides read TGCGCCAGCAGCCGGGACAGGGCCAATCAGCCCCAGCATTTT. Its protein is CASSRDRANQPQHF.

This chain connects TRBV9 to TRBJ1-2; 9 bases are a match to TRBD1. V gave up 0 bases and J gave up 4 bases; unmatched junction bases: 4. Germline V gene lookup returns CDR1 SGDLS and CDR2 YYNGEE. This CDR3 has 15 amino acids. CDR3 residues: CASSVATGGGYGYTF. DNA of the CDR3: TGTGCCAGCAGCGTAGCAACAGGGGGCGGCTATGGCTACACCTTC.

CDR3 region: CASSYLGQNYGYTF. The DNA for the CDR3 is TGTGCCAGCAGTTACCTCGGACAGAACTATGGCTACACCTTC. This rearrangement joins TRBV6-6 to TRBJ1-2, with D tentatively TRBD1 (6 bases). This CDR3 has 14 amino acids. Trimming removed 2 bases at V and 2 bases at J, with 9 bases between. Germline V gene lookup returns CDR1 MNHNY and CDR2 SVGAGI (reference sequence).